This T cell receptor (beta chain) emerged from a study of early T cells in non-severe SARS-CoV-2 infection. Study as a whole: Chains stayed unpaired after sequencing of bulk RNA from unsorted whole blood. General study results and limits: Clonotype matching in VDJdb favored anti-spike CD8 responses and did not capture private and CD4 specificities.

This clonotype has ten or more counts. Its target is not known. Tagging with unique molecular identifiers was applied to individual cDNA molecules. TCRdb processed the 5' RACE reads anew with MiXCR; each CDR3 protein has one entry. The sample has approximately 71,000 distinct CDR3 sequences; approximately 13% are singletons. The CDR3 runs 12 residues. Trimming pared 5 bases from V and 3 bases from J, leaving 10 bases between. Germline V gene lookup returns CDR1 DFQATT and CDR2 SNEGSKA (reference sequence). Source material: whole blood. The TCR comes from an adult who was a healthcare worker with PCR-confirmed SARS-CoV-2 infection or an uninfected control (not recorded which). The chain joins TRBV20-1 to TRBJ1-2; no clear D. The CDR3 spells CSASGVDYGYTF. CDR3 bases: TGCAGTGCTTCCGGGGTCGACTATGGCTACACCTTC.